The 24 T cell receptor beta chains in this list originate from one sample, sequenced in a study of post-analysis software for immune sequencing data. For these receptors, no antigen is known. Study-wide results and caveats: When patients were compared with controls, five TRBV segments were more frequent, TRBV5-6, TRBV5-1 and TRBV20-1 among them.

TCR beta libraries were prepared from cDNA with unique molecular identifiers. TCRdb passed the PCR reads through MiXCR, listing each CDR3 protein once. Of more than 450,000 distinct CDR3 sequences in the sample, roughly 34% were seen once. Sequencing was done on a sample of blood. The receptors originated from a girl younger than 18 with multiple sclerosis.

The chain has TRBV15 and TRBJ1-1; D gene unclear. V lost 2 bases and J lost 8, with 15 bases in between. The CDR3 has 14 amino acids. Germline CDR1 LNHNV, CDR2 YYDKDF (reference sequence). In nucleotides, the CDR3 is TGTGCCACCAGCAGAACCCCTCTTGTTTTCGAAGCTTTCTTT. Translating it yields CATSRTPLVFEAFF.

The chain couples TRBV29-1 to TRBJ2-6; D is ambiguous. V was pared by 7 bases and J by 0 bases, with 7 bases between. The germline V gene encodes CDR1 SQVTM and CDR2 ANQGSEA. The CDR3 loop spans 13 amino acids. The CDR3 here is CSALPSGANVLTF. CDR3 bases: TGCAGCGCCCTCCCCTCTGGGGCCAACGTCCTGACTTTC. Using reference TRBV29-1 and TRBJ2-6 for the parts outside the CDR3, the full variable domain is SAVISQKPSRDICQRGTSLTIQCQVDSQVTMMFWYRQQPGQSLTLIATANQGSEATYESGFVIDKFPISRPNLTFSTLTVSNMSPEDSSIYLCSALPSGANVLTFGAGSRLTVL.

The gene calls are TRBV12-3 or TRBV12-4 and TRBJ2-5; tentatively, D is TRBD1 or TRBD2 (5 bases each). V gave up 6 bases and J gave up 3 bases, with 14 bases separating them. The CDR3 runs to 14 residues. Here the CDR3 DNA reads TGTGCCAGCAGCTCGGGACGGCTTAAAGAGACCCAGTACTTC. Its protein is CASSSGRLKETQYF.

The V and J genes are TRBV5-1 and TRBJ2-2; 8 bases agree with TRBD2. This CDR3 contains 15 residues. With V trimmed by 4 bases and J by 2 bases, 4 bases remained unmatched. Germline assignment: CDR1 SGHRS and CDR2 YFSETQ. The CDR3 protein is CASSPGLVNTGELFF. The CDR3 DNA follows: TGCGCCAGCAGCCCGGGACTAGTCAACACCGGGGAGCTGTTTTTT.

The rearrangement links TRBV7-2 to TRBJ2-4; 8 bases agree with TRBD2. This CDR3 comprises 15 residues. With V trimmed by 5 bases and J by 6 bases, 9 bases remained unmatched. CDR1 is SGHTA, CDR2 FQGNSA, per germline. The CDR3: CASSPTTSVGNIQYF. DNA for the CDR3: TGTGCCAGCAGCCCAACGACTAGCGTGGGAAACATTCAGTACTTC.

CDR3 protein: CASSFRTSGQYTDTQYF. CDR3 bases: TGTGCCAGCAGCTTCCGGACTAGCGGGCAATACACAGATACGCAGTATTTT. This chain joins TRBV6-2 or TRBV6-3 and TRBJ2-3, with 11 bases matching TRBD2. The CDR3 covers 17 residues. The junction had 10 bases not matched to a gene; V was cut back by 6 bases and J by 2 bases. CDR1 and CDR2 (germline): MNHEY, SVGEGT.

The gene calls are TRBV2 and TRBJ2-5; weak D call: TRBD2 (5 bases). In germline, CDR1 is SNHLY, CDR2 FYNNEI. The V end lost 7 bases, the J end lost 2 bases, and 11 bases lay between the germline ends. The CDR3 consists of 13 residues. In DNA, the CDR3 is TGTGCCAGCACCGAAGGGAGACAAGAGACCCAGTACTTC. This translates into CASTEGRQETQYF.

This rearrangement joins TRBV5-6 to TRBJ2-5; D assignment may be TRBD1 or TRBD2 (5 bases each). CDR3 length: 14 amino acids. Germline CDR1 SGHDT, CDR2 YYEEEE. Trimming left V 6 bases short and J 10 bases short, with 22 bases between. CDR3 residues: CASTYGTPEKIQYF. The CDR3 DNA sequence: TGTGCCAGCACCTACGGGACCCCCGAAAAGATCCAGTACTTC.

The V and J genes are TRBV7-9 and TRBJ1-1; a weak D match, TRBD1 (5 bases). The V end was cut by 8 bases, the J end by 1 base, with 20 bases between. The CDR3 runs to 16 residues. The germline gives CDR1 SEHNR, CDR2 FQNEAQ (reference sequence). CDR3 coding DNA: TGTGCCAGCTCCCCGAAGGTTTGGGGACGGAACACTGAAGCTTTCTTT. Protein product: CASSPKVWGRNTEAFF.

The V and J genes are TRBV7-9 and TRBJ2-7; D uncertain. CDR1 is SEHNR, CDR2 FQNEAQ, per germline (reference sequence). V lost 1 base and J lost 6, with 16 bases in between. The CDR3 length is 15 residues. The CDR3 sequence: CASSLGAVFDGEQYF. The CDR3 nucleotides read TGTGCCAGCAGCTTAGGGGCAGTCTTCGACGGCGAGCAGTACTTC. Supplemented by reference TRBV7-9 and TRBJ2-7, the full variable domain reads DTGVSQNPRHKITKRGQNVTFRCDPISEHNRLYWYRQTLGQGPEFLTYFQNEAQLEKSRLLSDRFSAERPKGSFSTLEIQRTEQGDSAMYLCASSLGAVFDGEQYFGPGTRLTVT.

The chain recombines TRBV29-1 with TRBJ2-7, with a possible D match to TRBD1 (5 bases). Trimming left V 4 bases short and J 0 bases short, with 13 bases between. Germline assignment: CDR1 SQVTM and CDR2 ANQGSEA. CDR3 length equals 14 residues. This CDR3 reads CSVGWQGSSYEQYF. DNA of the CDR3: TGCAGCGTTGGATGGCAGGGAAGCTCCTACGAGCAGTACTTC.

Many counts were recorded for this clonotype. This sequence joins TRBV10-3 and TRBJ2-3; no clear D. V shed 0 bases and J shed 6 bases, with 4 bases lying between them. The CDR3 loop spans 12 amino acids. CDR1 and CDR2 (germline): ENHRY, SYGVKD. The CDR3 protein is CAISESTDTQYF. The CDR3 nucleotides read TGTGCCATCAGTGAGTCGACTGATACGCAGTATTTT.

Remarks on this clonotype: This likely comes from a read error, as the CDR3 has no conserved phenylalanine or tryptophan at its end. The V call is TRBV5-6, the J call TRBJ2-3, with 9 bases identical to TRBD2. The V gene's germline CDR1 is SGHDT and CDR2 YYEEEE. V trimming: 4 bases; J trimming: 0 bases; junction bases outside the gene matches: 6. The CDR3 is 16 residues long. CDR3 amino acids: CASSPRGGLSTDTQYV. CDR3 nucleotide sequence: TGTGCCAGCAGCCCGCGGGGGGGCCTTAGCACAGATACGCAGTATGTT.

This clonotype was counted between two and nine times. In DNA form, the CDR3 reads TGCGCCAGCAGCCAGGGACCGGTAGAGACCCAGTACTTC. Translation gives CASSQGPVETQYF. This chain joins TRBV4-1 and TRBJ2-5; D is possibly TRBD1 or TRBD2 (5 bases each). Trimming removed 3 bases from V and 4 bases from J, with 9 bases in between. This CDR3 region has 13 residues. The germline gives CDR1 MGHRA, CDR2 YSYEKL.

On this clonotype itself: An end of the junction does not agree with germline; a read error may underlie this. V usage is TRBV5-1 and J usage is TRBJ2-1, with D perhaps TRBD1 (5 bases). Germline values: CDR1 SGHRS, CDR2 YFSETQ. The length of the CDR3 is 16 residues. CDR3 amino acids: CASSLAAGLTYNGQFF. In DNA, the CDR3 is TGCGCCAGCAGCTTGGCGGCAGGGTTAACATACAATGGGCAGTTCTTC.

This chain connects TRBV20-1 to TRBJ2-2; a weak D match, TRBD2 (6 bases). There are 14 residues in the CDR3. The ends were cut back, 1 base at V and 6 bases at J, with 12 bases in the middle. Germline CDR1 reads DFQATT; CDR2 reads SNEGSKA (reference sequence). The CDR3 DNA reads TGCAGTGCTAGAGGACTAGTCGTCGCCGGGGAGCTGTTTTTT. This sequence encodes CSARGLVVAGELFF.

V gene TRBV10-2 combines with J gene TRBJ1-2; 10 nucleotides line up with TRBD1. CDR3 length: 16 residues. V gave up 4 bases and J gave up 4 bases; unmatched junction bases: 9. CDR1 and CDR2 from the germline V gene are WSHSY and SAAADI. The CDR3 is CASSGSGTGAFYGYTF. In DNA, the CDR3 is TGCGCCAGCAGTGGCTCCGGGACAGGGGCCTTCTATGGCTACACCTTC.

This chain joins TRBV7-9 and TRBJ1-3, with D uncertain. The CDR3 covers 15 residues. Trimming left V 3 bases short and J 0 bases short, with 9 bases between. Germline CDR1 and CDR2: SEHNR and FQNEAQ (reference sequence). The CDR3 DNA reads TGTGCCAGCAGCTTCCTAGGGAGCTCTGGAAACACCATATATTTT. Translated: CASSFLGSSGNTIYF.

This clonotype was picked up a small number of times. CDR3 in DNA: TGTGCCAGCAGCCAAGTCAGGACCGGCCTCGAAGGCTACACCTTC. Translation: CASSQVRTGLEGYTF. The genes are TRBV3-1 and TRBJ1-2; D is unclear. V lost 1 base to trimming and J lost 8 bases, with 17 bases between them. Germline V gene sequence: CDR1 LGHDT, CDR2 YNNKEL (reference sequence). This CDR3 has 15 residues.

This clonotype was found a few times. The V gene is TRBV29-1, the J gene TRBJ1-2; 7 positions match TRBD1. The ends lost 4 bases at V and 3 bases at J; junction bases unmatched: 11. The length of the CDR3 is 15 residues. Germline V gene data show CDR1 as SQVTM and CDR2 as ANQGSEA. CDR3 residues: CSVAPWEGADYGYTF. In DNA form, the CDR3 reads TGCAGCGTTGCCCCCTGGGAGGGGGCGGACTATGGCTACACCTTC.

The CDR3 DNA is TGTGCCAGCGAAGTAGCTAGCGGGGGACCCCATGAGCAGTTCTTC. Translating gives CASEVASGGPHEQFF. This chain links TRBV5-4 with TRBJ2-1, with 10 bases aligning to TRBD2. This CDR3 spans 15 amino acids. V gave up 7 bases and J gave up 8 bases; unmatched junction bases: 12. The germline V gene encodes CDR1 SGHNT and CDR2 YYREEE (reference sequence).

CDR3 loop: CSASPSGGSLSTDTQYF. CDR3 nucleotides: TGCAGTGCTAGTCCCAGCGGGGGGTCCCTAAGCACAGATACGCAGTATTTT. The chain has TRBV20-1 and TRBJ2-3; TRBD2 matches 9 bases. V lost 3 bases, J lost 0 bases, and 10 bases stayed unmatched. This CDR3 region has 17 residues. CDR1 DFQATT and CDR2 SNEGSKA come from the germline V gene (reference sequence).

This chain uses TRBV4-1 with TRBJ2-5; 9 bases line up with TRBD1. The junction had 6 bases not matched to a gene; V was cut back by 0 bases and J by 1 base. This CDR3 has 17 amino acids. Germline loops: CDR1 MGHRA, CDR2 YSYEKL. CDR3: CASSQDVTGGSQETQYF. The DNA for the CDR3 is TGCGCCAGCAGCCAAGATGTGACAGGGGGGAGCCAAGAGACCCAGTACTTC.

This clonotype was counted between two and nine times. The CDR3 region is CASSEEYNSPLHF. The CDR3 DNA reads as TGTGCCAGCAGTGAGGAATATAATTCACCCCTCCACTTT. The rearrangement links TRBV6-4 to TRBJ1-6, with no clear D. Germline V gene lookup returns CDR1 MRHNA and CDR2 SNTAGT. Trimming took off 3 bases at V and 4 bases at J, with 4 bases between the two ends. This CDR3 comprises 13 residues.